One TCR beta chain is described in this entry. It has no known antigen specificity. No per-base quality is available; no much larger clone lies one base away. The treatment or condition label, read with the paper, signifies: in vitro stimulation with specific CMV peptide epitopes to enrich CMV-specific T cells. This sample is drawn from a study of T cell repertoires in cytomegalovirus infection (dated by TCRdb to the late 2010s). At the level of the whole study: The peptide stimulations were aimed at well-studied HLA-B-restricted epitopes as well as recently identified HLA-C-restricted CMV epitopes, whose presentation resists viral immunomodulation. Because public TCR beta signatures pointed to carriage of CMV infection together with the matching HLA type, the HLA type of each donor mattered for the analysis. Study-wide findings and limitations: The ex vivo response was dominated by HLA-C-restricted CMV-specific TCR beta clonotypes, which also provided the single most frequent clonotype in two of eight donors. In both this cohort and an independent cohort of several hundred donors, the cumulative frequency of public TCR beta family members distinguished carriers of CMV infection plus the relevant HLA type.

Sequencing was performed on an Illumina HiSeq 1500. The raw public data were reprocessed by TCRdb itself: fastp quality trimming at Q25, MiXCR clonotype calling, in-frame beta chains only. CDR3 protein sequences are deduplicated, and each keeps its most common genes and DNA. The sample table holds more than 45,000 distinct CDR3 sequences, of which around 20% were seen once. Roughly two thirds of the sample lies in the top ten. V is reduced by 5 bases and J by 4 bases, leaving a spacing of 9 bases between them. The germline V gene (reference sequence) gives CDR1 as MNHEY and CDR2 as SMNVEV. The CDR3 covers 13 residues, taking in both the cysteine and the phenylalanine. Only the CDR3 part of the read is kept: 39 bases, read in frame from the first base.

Sequences were derived from CD8+ T cells from cultured PBMCs, sampled from culture after CMV antigen stimulation. This receptor was identified in a human donor in good health (CMV status not recorded). Some clones in this sample may be carry-over from other donors' samples. The chain uses TRBV27 and TRBJ2-1; no D segment can be confidently identified. CDR3 sequence: CASSLPGYNEQFF. The nucleotides are TGTGCCAGCAGTCTCCCAGGATACAATGAGCAGTTCTTC.